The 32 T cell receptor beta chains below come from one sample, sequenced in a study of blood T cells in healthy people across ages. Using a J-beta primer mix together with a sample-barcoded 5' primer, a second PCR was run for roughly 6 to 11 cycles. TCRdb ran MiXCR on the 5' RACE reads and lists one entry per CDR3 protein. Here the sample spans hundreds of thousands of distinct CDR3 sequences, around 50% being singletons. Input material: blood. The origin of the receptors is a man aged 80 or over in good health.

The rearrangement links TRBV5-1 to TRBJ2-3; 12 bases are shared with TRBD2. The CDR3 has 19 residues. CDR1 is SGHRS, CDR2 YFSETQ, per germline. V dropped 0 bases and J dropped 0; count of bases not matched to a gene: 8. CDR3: CASSLDGTSGPTSTDTQYF. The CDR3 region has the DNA TGCGCCAGCAGCTTGGACGGGACTAGCGGGCCCACTAGCACAGATACGCAGTATTTT.

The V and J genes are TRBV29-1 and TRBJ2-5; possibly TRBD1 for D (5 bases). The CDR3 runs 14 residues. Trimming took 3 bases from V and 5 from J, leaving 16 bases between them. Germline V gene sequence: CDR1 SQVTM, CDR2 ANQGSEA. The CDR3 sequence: CSVDGVGDSETQYF. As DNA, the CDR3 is TGCAGCGTTGATGGTGTAGGGGATAGTGAGACCCAGTACTTC. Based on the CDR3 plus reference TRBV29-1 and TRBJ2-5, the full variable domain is SAVISQKPSRDICQRGTSLTIQCQVDSQVTMMFWYRQQPGQSLTLIATANQGSEATYESGFVIDKFPISRPNLTFSTLTVSNMSPEDSSIYLCSVDGVGDSETQYFGPGTRLLVL.

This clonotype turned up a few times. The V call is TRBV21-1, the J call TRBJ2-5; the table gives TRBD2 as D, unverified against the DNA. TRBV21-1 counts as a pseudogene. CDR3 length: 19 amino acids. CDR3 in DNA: TGTGCCAGCAGCCCCACGAGGGGACTAGCGGGAGTGTTCCAAGAGACCCAGTACTTC. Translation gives CASSPTRGLAGVFQETQYF.

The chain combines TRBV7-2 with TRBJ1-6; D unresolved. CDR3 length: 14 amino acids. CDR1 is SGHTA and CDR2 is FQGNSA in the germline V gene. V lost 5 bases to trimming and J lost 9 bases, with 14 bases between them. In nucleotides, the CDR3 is TGTGCCAGCAGCCCGAGCCCCAGGCTTTCACCCCTCCACTTT. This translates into CASSPSPRLSPLHF.

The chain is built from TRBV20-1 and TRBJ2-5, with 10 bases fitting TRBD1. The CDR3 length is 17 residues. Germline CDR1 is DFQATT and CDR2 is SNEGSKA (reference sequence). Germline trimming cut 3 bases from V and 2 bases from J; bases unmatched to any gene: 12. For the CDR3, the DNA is TGCAGTGCTAGGGGCGACAGGGGGCCCCTAACACAAGAGACCCAGTACTTC. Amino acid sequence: CSARGDRGPLTQETQYF.

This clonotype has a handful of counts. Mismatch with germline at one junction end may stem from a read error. The CDR3 coding sequence is TGTGCCAGCAGTAAAGCGGGAGGGGGCTCCTACAATGAGCAGTTCTTC. Translated, it gives CASSKAGGGSYNEQFF. J is TRBJ2-1 and V is TRBV6-1, with 10 positions matching TRBD2. CDR1 MNHNS and CDR2 SASEGT come from the germline V gene. The CDR3 totals 16 residues.

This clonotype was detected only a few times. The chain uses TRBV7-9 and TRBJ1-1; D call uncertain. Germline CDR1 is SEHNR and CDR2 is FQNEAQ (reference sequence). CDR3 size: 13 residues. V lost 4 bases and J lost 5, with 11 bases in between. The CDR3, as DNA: TGTGCCAGCAGCTCAAGCGCCGGGACTGAAGCTTTCTTT. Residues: CASSSSAGTEAFF. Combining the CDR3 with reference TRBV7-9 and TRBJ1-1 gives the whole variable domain DTGVSQNPRHKITKRGQNVTFRCDPISEHNRLYWYRQTLGQGPEFLTYFQNEAQLEKSRLLSDRFSAERPKGSFSTLEIQRTEQGDSAMYLCASSSSAGTEAFFGQGTRLTVV.

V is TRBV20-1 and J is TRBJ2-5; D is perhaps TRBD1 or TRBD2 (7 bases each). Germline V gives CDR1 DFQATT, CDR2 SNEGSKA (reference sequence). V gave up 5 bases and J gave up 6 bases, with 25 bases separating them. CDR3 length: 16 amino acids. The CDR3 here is CSAVNPSGGDVKTQYF. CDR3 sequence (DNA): TGCAGTGCTGTAAACCCCTCAGGGGGGGATGTGAAGACCCAGTACTTC.

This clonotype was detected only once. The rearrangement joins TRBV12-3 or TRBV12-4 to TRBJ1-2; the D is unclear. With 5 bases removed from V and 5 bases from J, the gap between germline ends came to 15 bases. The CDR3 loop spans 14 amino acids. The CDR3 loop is CASSPPRRDYGYTF. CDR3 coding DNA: TGTGCCAGCAGTCCCCCCCGAAGGGATTATGGCTACACCTTC.

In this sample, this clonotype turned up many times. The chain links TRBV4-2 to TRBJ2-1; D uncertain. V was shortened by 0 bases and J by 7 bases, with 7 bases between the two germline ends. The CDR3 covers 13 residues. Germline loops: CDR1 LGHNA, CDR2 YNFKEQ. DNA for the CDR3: TGTGCCAGCAGCCAAGATTTTGGGAATGAGCAGTTCTTC. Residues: CASSQDFGNEQFF.

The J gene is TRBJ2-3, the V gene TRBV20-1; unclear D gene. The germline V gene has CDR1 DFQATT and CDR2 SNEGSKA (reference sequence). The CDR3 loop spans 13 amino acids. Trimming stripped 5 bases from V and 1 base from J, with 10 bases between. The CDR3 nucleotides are TGCAGTGCTGTCCTAGTAGGCACAGATACGCAGTATTTT. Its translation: CSAVLVGTDTQYF.

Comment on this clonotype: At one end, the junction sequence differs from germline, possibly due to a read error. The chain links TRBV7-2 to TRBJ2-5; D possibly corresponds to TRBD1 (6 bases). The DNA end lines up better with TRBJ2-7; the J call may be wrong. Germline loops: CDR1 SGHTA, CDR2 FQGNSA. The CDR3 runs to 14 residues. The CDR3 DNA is TGTGCCGGCAGCCCAGGGGCCTCGCTGAGCGAGCAGTACTTC. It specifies CAGSPGASLSEQYF.

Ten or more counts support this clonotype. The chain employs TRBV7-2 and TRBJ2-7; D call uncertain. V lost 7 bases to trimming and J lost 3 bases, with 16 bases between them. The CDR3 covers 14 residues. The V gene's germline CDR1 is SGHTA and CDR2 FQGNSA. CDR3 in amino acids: CASKTFGGGYEQYF. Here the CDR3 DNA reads TGTGCCAGCAAGACTTTCGGCGGTGGCTACGAGCAGTACTTC.

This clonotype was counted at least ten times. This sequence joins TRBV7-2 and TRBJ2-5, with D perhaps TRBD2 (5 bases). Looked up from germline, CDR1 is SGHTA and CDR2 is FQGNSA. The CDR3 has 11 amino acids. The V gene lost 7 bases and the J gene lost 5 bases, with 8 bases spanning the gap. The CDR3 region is CASTPGETQYF. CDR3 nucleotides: TGTGCCAGCACTCCGGGGGAGACCCAGTACTTC.

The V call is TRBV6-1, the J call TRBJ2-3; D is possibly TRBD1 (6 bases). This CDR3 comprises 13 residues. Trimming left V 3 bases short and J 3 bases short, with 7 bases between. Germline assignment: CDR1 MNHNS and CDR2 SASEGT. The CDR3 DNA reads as TGTGCCAGCAGTGAGGACAGAACAGATACGCAGTATTTT. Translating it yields CASSEDRTDTQYF.

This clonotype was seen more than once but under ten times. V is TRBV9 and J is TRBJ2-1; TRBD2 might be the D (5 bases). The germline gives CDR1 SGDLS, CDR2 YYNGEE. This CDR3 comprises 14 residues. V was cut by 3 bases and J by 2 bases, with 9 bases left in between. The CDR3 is CASSGQRAYNEQFF. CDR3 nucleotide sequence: TGTGCCAGCAGCGGCCAGAGGGCCTACAATGAGCAGTTCTTC.

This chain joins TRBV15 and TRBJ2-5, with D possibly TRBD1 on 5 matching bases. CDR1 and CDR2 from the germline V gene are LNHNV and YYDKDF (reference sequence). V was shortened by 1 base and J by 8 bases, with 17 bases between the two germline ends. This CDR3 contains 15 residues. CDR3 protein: CATSRVKGSWDTQYF. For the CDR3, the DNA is TGTGCCACCAGCAGAGTAAAGGGGTCCTGGGATACCCAGTACTTC.

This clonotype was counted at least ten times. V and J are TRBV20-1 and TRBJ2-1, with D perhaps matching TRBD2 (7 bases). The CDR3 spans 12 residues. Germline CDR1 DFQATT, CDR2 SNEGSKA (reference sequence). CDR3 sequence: CRWGAGAHEQFF. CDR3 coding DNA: TGCAGGTGGGGGGCGGGAGCGCATGAGCAGTTCTTC.

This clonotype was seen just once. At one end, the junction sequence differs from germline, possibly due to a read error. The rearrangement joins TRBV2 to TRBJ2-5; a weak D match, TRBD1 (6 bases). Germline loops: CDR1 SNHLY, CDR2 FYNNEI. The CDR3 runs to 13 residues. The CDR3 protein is CVSNPGQQETQYF. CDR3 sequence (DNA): TGTGTCAGCAACCCGGGACAACAAGAGACCCAGTACTTC.

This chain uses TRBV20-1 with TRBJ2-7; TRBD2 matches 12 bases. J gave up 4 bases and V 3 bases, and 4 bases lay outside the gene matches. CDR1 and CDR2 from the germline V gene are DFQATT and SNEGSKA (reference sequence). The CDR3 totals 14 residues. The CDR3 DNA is TGCAGTGCTAGGAGACTAGCGGGAGTTTACGAGCAGTACTTC. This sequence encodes CSARRLAGVYEQYF.

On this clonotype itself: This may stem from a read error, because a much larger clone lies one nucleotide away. In nucleotides, the CDR3 is TGCAGCGTTGAAGAAGGAGGGGGTTACAATGAGCGGTTCTTC. Its protein is CSVEEGGGYNERFF. The chain combines TRBV29-1 with TRBJ2-1; the D call may be TRBD1 or TRBD2 (6 bases each). Germline loops: CDR1 SQVTM, CDR2 ANQGSEA. CDR3 length: 14 amino acids.

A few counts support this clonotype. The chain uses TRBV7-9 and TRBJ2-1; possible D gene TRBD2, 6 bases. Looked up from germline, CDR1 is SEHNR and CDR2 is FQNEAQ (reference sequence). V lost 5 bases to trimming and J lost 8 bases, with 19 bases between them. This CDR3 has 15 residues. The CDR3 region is CASSTPRGPGDEQFF. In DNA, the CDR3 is TGTGCCAGCAGCACTCCGAGGGGACCGGGGGATGAGCAGTTCTTC.

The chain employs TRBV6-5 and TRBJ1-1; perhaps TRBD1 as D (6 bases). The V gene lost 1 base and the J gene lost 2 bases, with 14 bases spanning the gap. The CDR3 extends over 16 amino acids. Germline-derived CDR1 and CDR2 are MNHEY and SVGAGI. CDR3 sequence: CASSYLPGAPNTEAFF. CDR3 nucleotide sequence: TGTGCCAGCAGTTACTTGCCAGGGGCCCCTAACACTGAAGCTTTCTTT.

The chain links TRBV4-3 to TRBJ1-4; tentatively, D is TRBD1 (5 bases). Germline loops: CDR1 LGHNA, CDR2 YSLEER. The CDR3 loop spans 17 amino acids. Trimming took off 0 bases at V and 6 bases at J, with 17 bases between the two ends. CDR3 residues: CASSQDLGGAGYEKLFF. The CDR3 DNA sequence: TGCGCCAGCAGCCAAGATCTCGGCGGGGCAGGTTATGAAAAACTGTTTTTT.

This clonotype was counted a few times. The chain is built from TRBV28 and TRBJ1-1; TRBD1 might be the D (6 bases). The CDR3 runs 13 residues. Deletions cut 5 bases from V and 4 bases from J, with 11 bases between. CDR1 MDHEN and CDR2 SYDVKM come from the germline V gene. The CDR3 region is CASSRDTLTEAFF. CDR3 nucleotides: TGTGCCAGCAGTCGGGACACCCTCACTGAAGCTTTCTTT.

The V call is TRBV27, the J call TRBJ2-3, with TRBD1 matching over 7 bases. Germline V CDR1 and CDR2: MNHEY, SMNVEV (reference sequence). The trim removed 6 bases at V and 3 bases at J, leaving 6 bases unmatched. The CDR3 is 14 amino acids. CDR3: CASRAGTETDTQYF. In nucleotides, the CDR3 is TGTGCCAGCAGAGCCGGGACAGAGACAGATACGCAGTATTTT.

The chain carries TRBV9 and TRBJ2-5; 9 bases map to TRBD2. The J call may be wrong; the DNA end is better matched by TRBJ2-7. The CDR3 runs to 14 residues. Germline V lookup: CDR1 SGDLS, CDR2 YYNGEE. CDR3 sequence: CASSARGLASEQYF. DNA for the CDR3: TGTGCCAGCAGCGCCAGGGGACTAGCATCCGAGCAGTACTTC.

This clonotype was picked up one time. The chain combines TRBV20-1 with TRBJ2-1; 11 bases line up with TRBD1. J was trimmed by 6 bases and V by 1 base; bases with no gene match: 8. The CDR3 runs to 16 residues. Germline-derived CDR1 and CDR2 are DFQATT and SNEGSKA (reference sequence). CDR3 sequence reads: CSARVPDRGHLNEQFF. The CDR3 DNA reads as TGCAGTGCTAGAGTCCCGGACAGGGGGCACCTCAATGAGCAGTTCTTC.

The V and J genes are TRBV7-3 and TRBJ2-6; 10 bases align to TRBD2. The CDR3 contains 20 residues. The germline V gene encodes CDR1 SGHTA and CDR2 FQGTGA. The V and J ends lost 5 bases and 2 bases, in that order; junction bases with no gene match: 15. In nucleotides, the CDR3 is TGTGCCAGCAGCCCCCCACCCCCTAGCGGGAGATCTACTGGGGCCAACGTCCTGACTTTC. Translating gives CASSPPPPSGRSTGANVLTF.

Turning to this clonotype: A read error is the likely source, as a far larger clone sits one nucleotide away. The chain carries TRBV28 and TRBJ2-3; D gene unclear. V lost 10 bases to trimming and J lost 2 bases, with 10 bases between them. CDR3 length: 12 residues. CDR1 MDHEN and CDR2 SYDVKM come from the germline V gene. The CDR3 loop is CANSRNTDTQYF. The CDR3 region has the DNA TGTGCCAACAGCCGCAACACAGATACGCAGTATTTT.

CDR3 loop: CASSDGPRVADTQYF. The CDR3 bases are TGTGCCAGCAGTGACGGGCCCAGGGTAGCAGATACGCAGTATTTT. The chain uses TRBV25-1 and TRBJ2-3; tentative D call: TRBD1 (5 bases). The CDR3 totals 15 residues. Germline V gene data show CDR1 as MGHDK and CDR2 as SYGVNS. Trimming shortened V by 3 bases and J by 4 bases, and 14 bases separated the two germline ends.

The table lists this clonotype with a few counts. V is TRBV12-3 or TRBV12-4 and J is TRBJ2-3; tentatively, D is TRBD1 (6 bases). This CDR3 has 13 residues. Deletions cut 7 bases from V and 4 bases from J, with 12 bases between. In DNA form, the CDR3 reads TGTGCCAGCACCTGGGACATTGCAGATACGCAGTATTTT. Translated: CASTWDIADTQYF.